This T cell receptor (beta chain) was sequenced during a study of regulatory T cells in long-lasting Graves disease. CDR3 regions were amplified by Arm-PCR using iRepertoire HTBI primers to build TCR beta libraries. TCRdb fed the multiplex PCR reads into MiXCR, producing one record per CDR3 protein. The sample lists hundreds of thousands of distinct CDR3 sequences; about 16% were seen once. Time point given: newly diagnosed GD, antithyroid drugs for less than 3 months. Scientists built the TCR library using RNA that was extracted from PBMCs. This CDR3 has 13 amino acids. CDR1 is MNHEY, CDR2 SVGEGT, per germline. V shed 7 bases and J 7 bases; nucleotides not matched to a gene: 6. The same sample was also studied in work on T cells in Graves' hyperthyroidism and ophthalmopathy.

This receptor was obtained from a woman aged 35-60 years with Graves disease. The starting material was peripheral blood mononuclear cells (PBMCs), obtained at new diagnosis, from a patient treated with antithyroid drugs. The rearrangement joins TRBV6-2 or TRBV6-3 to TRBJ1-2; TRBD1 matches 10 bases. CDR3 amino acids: CASTGQGVGGYTF. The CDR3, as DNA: TGTGCCAGCACCGGACAGGGGGTTGGTGGCTACACCTTC.